Sequencing of this T cell receptor (beta chain) was carried out in a study of radiotherapy plus CTLA-4 blockade in lung cancer. At the level of the study: Objective responses were documented in around a sixth of patients, with disease control in 31%.

Losses at the gene ends were 4 bases for V and 7 bases for J; bases not matched to a gene: 10. Germline V gene data show CDR1 as SGHRS and CDR2 as YFSETQ. The CDR3 is 14 amino acids. Only in-frame clones appear in the TCRdb table, and some are missing; sequencing was by immunoSEQ multiplex PCR. The sample includes approximately 83,000 clones, around 76% of them seen just once. The material sequenced was peripheral blood, taken from a patient treated with radiotherapy plus ipilimumab. The rearrangement links TRBV5-1 to TRBJ1-1; 7 bases match TRBD1. The sequence was collected from a human donor with non-small cell lung cancer who had a partial response to radiotherapy plus ipilimumab. Some clones in this sample may be carry-over from other donors' samples. CDR3 sequence reads: CASSSIETGLEAFF. DNA for the CDR3: TGCGCCAGCAGCAGTATCGAGACAGGGCTTGAAGCTTTCTTT.